The rows below give T cell receptor beta chains drawn from one sample of a study of post-analysis software for immune sequencing data. TCRdb passed the PCR reads through MiXCR, listing each CDR3 protein once. The sample has about 460,000 distinct CDR3 sequences, around 40% seen once. Sequenced sample: blood. These receptors all come from a girl under 18 with multiple sclerosis. Both conserved end residues are part of each CDR3. D genes are given only for firm matches. Some rows mark clone size as missing; the rest say once, few, many or name a class of expanded clone.

j_call	v_call	clone_size	d_call	cdr3_nt	cdr3_aa
TRBJ2-1	TRBV7-8	NA	NA	TGTGCCAGCACCGTGAGGATAGGGCGGCCCTACAATGAGCAGTTCTTC	CASTVRIGRPYNEQFF
TRBJ2-5	TRBV7-2	few	TRBD1	TGTGCCAGCAGCTCTGCAGACAGGGGGCTGGAGACCCAGTACTTC	CASSSADRGLETQYF
TRBJ2-7	TRBV3-1	many	NA	TGTGCCAGCAGCCGGGACGGTTACGAGCAGTACTTC	CASSRDGYEQYF
TRBJ2-1	TRBV29-1	few	TRBD2	TGCAGCGTTGGAGGGACTAGCGGTTCCTACAATGAGCAGTTCTTC	CSVGGTSGSYNEQFF
TRBJ2-7	TRBV5-1	NA	TRBD2	TGCGCCAGCAGCCCAGAACCTAGCGGGGGGGCCGAGCAGTACTTC	CASSPEPSGGAEQYF
TRBJ1-5	TRBV12-3/TRBV12-4	NA	TRBD1	TGTGCCAGCAGTTTCACCGGGACAGACAATCAGCCCCAGCATTTT	CASSFTGTDNQPQHF
TRBJ2-3	TRBV7-6	NA	NA	TGTGCCAGCAGCTTTTTGGGGGGCACAGATACGCAGTATTTT	CASSFLGGTDTQYF
TRBJ1-2	TRBV28	NA	NA	TGTGCCAGCAGTTTATCAGGGAGTGTCGGCTACACCTTC	CASSLSGSVGYTF
TRBJ2-3	TRBV10-3	many	NA	TGTGCCATCAGTACCGGGACAGATACGCAGTATTTT	CAISTGTDTQYF
TRBJ2-5	TRBV11-3	NA	TRBD1	TGTGCCAGCAGCACGGACAGGGGGCCCCAAGAGACCCAGTACTTC	CASSTDRGPQETQYF
TRBJ1-1	TRBV11-2	NA	NA	TGTGCCAGCAGCGAGGTGTTGGGGGGGGGCACTGAAGCTTTCTTT	CASSEVLGGGTEAFF
TRBJ2-6	TRBV5-1	NA	TRBD1	TGCGCCAGCAGCTTGGTGGGACAGGGGGTCTCTGGGGCCAACGTCCTGACTTTC	CASSLVGQGVSGANVLTF
TRBJ2-1	TRBV27	few	NA	TGTGCCAGCAGTTTGAGGAGGGACAATGAGCAGTTCTTC	CASSLRRDNEQFF
TRBJ1-2	TRBV11-2	NA	NA	TGTGCCAGCAGCGCCGGCCCTGCTAACTATGGCTACACCTTC	CASSAGPANYGYTF
TRBJ2-3	TRBV7-9	few	NA	TGTGCCAGCATTTGGACGGGCGATACGCAGTATTTT	CASIWTGDTQYF
TRBJ2-7	TRBV28	NA	TRBD2	TGTGCCAGCAGTTCCAGTAGCGGGACCTCCTACGAGCAGTACTTC	CASSSSSGTSYEQYF
TRBJ1-1	TRBV6-5	NA	NA	TGTGCCAGCAGTTACTCTTTGGACACTGAAGCTTTCTTT	CASSYSLDTEAFF
TRBJ1-2	TRBV28	NA	NA	TGTGCCAGCAGTTTATATCGGACCGAGGGCTACACCTTC	CASSLYRTEGYTF
TRBJ2-7	TRBV15	NA	NA	TGTGCCACCAGCAGAGCCGGCATATACGAGCAGTACTTC	CATSRAGIYEQYF
TRBJ2-1	TRBV29-1	few	NA	TGCAGCGTTGAAGAACGGCGGCAGTTCTTC	CSVEERRQFF
TRBJ2-5	TRBV24-1	few	NA	TGTGCCACCAGTGATTGGCGAGGGAATGAAGAGACCCAGTACTTC	CATSDWRGNEETQYF
TRBJ2-7	TRBV29-1	NA	TRBD1	TGCAGCGTTAAGCGCGGGACAGGGTACGAGCAGTACTTC	CSVKRGTGYEQYF
TRBJ2-4	TRBV3-1	NA	NA	TGTGCCAGCAGCACAAACGCGAGAGGAGGGGGTGCACACATTCAGTACTTC	CASSTNARGGGAHIQYF
TRBJ2-3	TRBV9	NA	NA	TGTGCCAGCAGCGTAGGGGCAGTCACAGATACGCAGTATTTT	CASSVGAVTDTQYF
TRBJ1-1	TRBV10-3	NA	TRBD1	TGTGCCATCAGGGGCAAAACAGGGGAGAACACTGAAGCTTTCTTT	CAIRGKTGENTEAFF
TRBJ2-1	TRBV6-1	few	NA	TGTGCCAGCAGTGAGGTGATTTCACTCCCCTACAATGAGCAGTTCTTC	CASSEVISLPYNEQFF
TRBJ2-2	TRBV5-5	NA	NA	TGTGCCAGCAACTTAGGGGACACCGGGGAGCTGTTTTTT	CASNLGDTGELFF
TRBJ2-5	TRBV29-1	NA	TRBD2	TGCAGCGTTGACCGGAGACTAGCGGGCCTTCAAGAGACCCAGTACTTC	CSVDRRLAGLQETQYF
TRBJ2-7	TRBV20-1	few	TRBD1	TGCAGTGCTACCGAACAGGGGTACGAGCAGTACTTC	CSATEQGYEQYF
TRBJ1-1	TRBV7-9	NA	TRBD1	TGTGCCAGCAGCTTAGTCGGACAGGGGGATGAAGCTTTCTTT	CASSLVGQGDEAFF
TRBJ2-7	TRBV7-9	few	TRBD1	TGTGCCAGCAGCACGGGGACAGGAACCTACGAGCAGTACTTC	CASSTGTGTYEQYF
TRBJ2-3	TRBV10-1	NA	NA	TGCGCCAGCAGCGGTGGACACAACACAGATACGCAGTATTTT	CASSGGHNTDTQYF
TRBJ2-7	TRBV20-1	NA	NA	TGCAGTGCTCCGGGTCCTCACTTTCGGGGCTCCTACGAGCAGTACTTC	CSAPGPHFRGSYEQYF
TRBJ2-4	TRBV4-3	few	TRBD2	TGCGCCAGCAGCCCACGGGGACTAGCGGGAGAGGGGGCCAAAAACATTCAGTACTTC	CASSPRGLAGEGAKNIQYF
TRBJ2-5	TRBV4-1	NA	NA	TGCGCCAGCAGCCAAACTGGACAGATACGGGAGACCCAGTACTTC	CASSQTGQIRETQYF
TRBJ2-7	TRBV7-6	few	NA	TGTGCCAGCAGCTTCGCGGACAGTTCCCACTACGAGCAGTACTTC	CASSFADSSHYEQYF
TRBJ2-7	TRBV20-1	NA	TRBD2	TGCAGTGCCCATTCGGGGGGAGCTCGCGACGAGCAGTACTTC	CSAHSGGARDEQYF
TRBJ2-7	TRBV20-1	NA	TRBD1	TGCAGTGCTACGGGACAGGAGAATACCTACGAGCAGTACTTC	CSATGQENTYEQYF
TRBJ2-5	TRBV7-3	few	NA	TGTGCCAGCGAACCGGGAGAGACCCAGTACTTC	CASEPGETQYF
TRBJ2-3	TRBV6-6	once	TRBD2	TGTGCCAGCAGTTCCCCGGCCCCTAGCGGGACCTCAGATACGCAGTATTTT	CASSSPAPSGTSDTQYF
TRBJ2-5	TRBV4-3	NA	TRBD2	TGCGCCAGCAGCCAAAGGGACCCGGGACTAGCGGACCAAGAGACCCAGTACTTC	CASSQRDPGLADQETQYF
TRBJ2-7	TRBV20-1	NA	NA	TGCAGTGTTGAGCGAGGGGACTTGATACTCTACGAGCAGTACTTC	CSVERGDLILYEQYF
TRBJ2-1	TRBV29-1	many	NA	TGCAGCGTTGAAGATCTAAACAAGGGTAACAATGAGCAGTTCTTC	CSVEDLNKGNNEQFF
TRBJ1-5	TRBV2	NA	NA	TGTGCCAGCGCTGACAGGAATCAGCCCCAGCATTTT	CASADRNQPQHF
TRBJ2-1	TRBV7-9	NA	NA	TGTGCCAGCAGTCCAGTCAGGGGTAATGAGCAGTTCTTC	CASSPVRGNEQFF